Reported below is one T cell receptor (beta chain). The sample is drawn from a study of OX40 agonist ivuxolimab in advanced cancers. Method: immunoSEQ multiplex PCR; TCRdb's copy keeps in-frame clones and lacks some. The sample shows approximately 31,000 clones, around 80% of them seen only once. Cycle 7 day 1, cycle 4 day 1, and baseline were the timepoints at which blood was sampled. This sequence was found in an adult with an advanced solid tumor such as melanoma, head and neck, liver or kidney cancer. Sequencing was performed on CD4+ or CD8+ T cells sorted from blood, taken in a trial of the OX40 agonist ivuxolimab.

CDR3 nucleotide sequence: TGTGCTAGCGCGATGGGGGTAGGCAATCAGCCCCAGCATTTT. This sequence encodes CASAMGVGNQPQHF. J is TRBJ1-5 and V is TRBV12-5, with D tentatively TRBD1 (5 bases). V was cut by 9 bases and J by 2 bases, with 14 bases left in between. The CDR3 extends over 14 amino acids. Germline lookup yields CDR1 LGHNT and CDR2 FRNRAP.